This T cell receptor (beta chain) was recorded in a study of blood T cell repertoires in COVID-19. About the research overall: COVID-19 samples from acute and convalescent phases originated in the United States, Italy and Spain.

The germline V gene has CDR1 MNHEY and CDR2 SVGAGI. The CDR3 runs to 16 residues. V gave up 0 bases and J gave up 7 bases; unmatched junction bases: 3. TCRdb keeps only in-frame clones here, not all; method: immunoSEQ multiplex PCR. The table records tens of thousands of clones, roughly 84% of them present only once. Sequenced: peripheral blood. The V gene is TRBV6-5, the J gene TRBJ1-4; TRBD1 agrees at 12 bases. This receptor was identified in a human donor in a cohort sampled during active COVID-19. CDR3 protein: CASSYSGTGGFEKLFF. For the CDR3, the DNA is TGTGCCAGCAGTTACTCGGGGACAGGGGGCTTTGAAAAACTGTTTTTT.